This T cell receptor (beta chain) derives from a study of tumor T cells in aggressive B-cell lymphoma. This clone is termed large. TCRdb's copy holds only in-frame clones and misses some; the assay was immunoSEQ multiplex PCR. There are 9,500 to 10,000 clones in the sample; approximately 85% occur only once, and about 4.3% lies in the top ten. Germline CDR1 is SGHAT and CDR2 is FQNNGV. V was cut by 3 bases and J by 5 bases, with 10 bases left in between. This CDR3 is built from 13 residues. Sequenced material: tumor tissue. This TCR was sampled from an adult with diffuse large B cell lymphoma. The chain recombines TRBV11-2 with TRBJ1-1, with TRBD1 as a possible D gene (5 bases). This CDR3 is CASSLWEGTEAFF. CDR3 DNA: TGTGCCAGCAGCTTGTGGGAGGGGACTGAAGCTTTCTTT.